This TCR beta chain is from a study of CD4+ T cells in melanoma (dated by TCRdb to the early 2020s). About the full investigation: Neoantigen-specific CD4+ T cells in human melanoma were what the study investigated. Beyond this particular receptor, the publication reports: Neoantigen-specific CD4+ T cells in melanoma were reported to have a range of differentiation states. The report described a correlation between neoantigen-specific CD4+ T cells and the function of CD8+ T cells, macrophages and B cells.

The method behind the library was the immunoSEQ multiplex PCR assay. Held by TCRdb, this immuneACCESS table contains in-frame sequences only and omits some clones. Under half of the omission traces to an unresolved V gene where checked; the cause of the rest is unknown. The sample profile shows about 14,000 clones; 70% to 80% of them were found once. The leading ten clones occupy approximately 17% of the sample. Patients with melanoma were used as donors. Notes on this clone: The specificity of this receptor is unknown. No much larger clone exists at a distance of one base, and base qualities are not known.

As encoded in the germline V gene (reference sequence), CDR1 is SGHAT while CDR2 is FQDESV. From the cysteine through the phenylalanine, the CDR3 covers 15 amino acids. Only the CDR3 DNA is retained, 45 bases long and in frame from the first base. V is reduced by 2 bases and J by 2 bases, leaving a spacing of 11 bases between them. This receptor was identified in a human donor with melanoma. Sequencing input: cells from a culture (not recorded whether cultured in vitro). The V and J segments used are TRBV11-1 and TRBJ2-3; the D gene is perhaps TRBD2, on 5 matching bases. The DNA sequence is as follows: TGTGCCAGCAGCTTAAGAGGGCCCGCCACAGATACGCAGTATTTT. This gives the protein CASSLRGPATDTQYF.